This TCR beta chain was recovered during a study of cytomegalovirus exposure and HLA in healthy donors. The PCR contained 60 Vbeta and 13 Jbeta primers. TCRdb keeps only in-frame clones here, not all; method: immunoSEQ multiplex PCR. The repertoire includes 150,000 to 200,000 clones, around two thirds of them detected once, and about 10% sits in the top ten. CDR3 length equals 16 residues. J lost 0 bases, V lost 3 bases, and 5 bases had no gene match. CDR1 KGHSH and CDR2 LQKENI come from the germline V gene. The receptor comes from a young man in good health and CMV-seropositive. V is TRBV18 and J is TRBJ2-3; the match to TRBD2 covers 8 bases. The sample taken for sequencing was PBMCs. The CDR3 sequence: CASSPSGKGSTDTQYF. CDR3 DNA sequence: TGTGCCAGCTCACCTAGCGGGAAAGGAAGCACAGATACGCAGTATTTT. The complete variable domain, with remaining parts taken from reference TRBV18 and TRBJ2-3, reads NAGVMQNPRHLVRRRGQEARLRCSPMKGHSHVYWYRQLPEEGLKFMVYLQKENIIDESGMPKERFSAEFPKEGPSILRIQQVVRGDSAAYFCASSPSGKGSTDTQYFGPGTRLTVL.